Shown below are 5 T cell receptor beta chains from a single sample sequenced in a study of blood T cell repertoires in COVID-19. Libraries were prepared by immunoSEQ multiplex PCR; TCRdb keeps only in-frame clonotypes and omits some of them. The repertoire holds 250,000 to 350,000 clones, with 90% as singletons. Specimen: PBMCs or T cells enriched from blood (not recorded which). Receptors originate from a woman younger than 35 with acute COVID-19.

The chain has TRBV11-2 and TRBJ2-7; 12 nucleotides agree with TRBD2. The trim removed 3 bases at V and 3 bases at J, leaving 9 bases unmatched. The CDR3 contains 17 residues. Germline V gene lookup returns CDR1 SGHAT and CDR2 FQNNGV. The CDR3 here is CASSFPNGLAGRYEQYF. CDR3 bases: TGTGCCAGCAGCTTCCCCAACGGACTAGCGGGACGCTACGAGCAGTACTTC.

This chain joins TRBV7-2 and TRBJ2-2; a possible D gene is TRBD2 (5 bases). The CDR3 runs to 15 residues. CDR1 SGHTA and CDR2 FQGNSA come from the germline V gene. Trimming stripped 4 bases from V and 1 base from J, with 10 bases between. The CDR3 sequence: CASSWAGGNTGELFF. The CDR3 DNA reads as TGTGCCAGCAGCTGGGCCGGAGGGAACACCGGGGAGCTGTTTTTT.

V gene TRBV6-5 combines with J gene TRBJ1-4, with 7 bases that match TRBD1. With 2 bases clipped from V and 5 bases from J, the junction kept 5 bases outside the gene matches. Germline assignment: CDR1 MNHEY and CDR2 SVGAGI. The CDR3 is 15 amino acids. CDR3 protein: CASSYMTGRNEKLFF. CDR3 bases: TGTGCCAGCAGTTACATGACAGGGAGGAATGAAAAACTGTTTTTT.

This chain uses TRBV12-3 or TRBV12-4 with TRBJ2-2; tentatively, D is TRBD1 (6 bases). CDR3 length equals 13 residues. Trimming shortened V by 3 bases and J by 5 bases, and 7 bases separated the two germline ends. For the CDR3, the DNA is TGTGCCAGCAGTTTTCAGGGGACCGGGGAGCTGTTTTTT. Translated: CASSFQGTGELFF.

This chain links TRBV9 with TRBJ1-4; a weak D match, TRBD1 (6 bases). Germline V lookup: CDR1 SGDLS, CDR2 YYNGEE. The V end lost 0 bases, the J end lost 4 bases, and 13 bases lay between the germline ends. The CDR3 runs 16 residues. The CDR3 DNA reads TGTGCCAGCAGCGTAGGGATACAGGGAATTAATGAAAAACTGTTTTTT. This sequence encodes CASSVGIQGINEKLFF.